The 22 T cell receptor beta chains presented below share a single source sample, sequenced in a study of T cells in Graves' hyperthyroidism and ophthalmopathy. RNA transcripts were the template for amplifying TCR beta CDR3 regions. Using the HTBI primer set, a first-round RT-PCR was run on the TCR CDR3. MiXCR, run by TCRdb on the multiplex PCR reads, gives a single entry per CDR3 protein. Here the sample spans hundreds of thousands of distinct CDR3 sequences, roughly 13% being singletons. The sequenced material came from blood. The receptors shown here come from a woman in her forties with Graves' ophthalmopathy.

This clonotype was observed at least ten times. The chain joins TRBV20-1 to TRBJ2-2, with D possibly TRBD2 on 6 matching bases. CDR3 length: 14 residues. The germline V and J ends were trimmed by 1 base and 6 bases, with 12 bases remaining between them. Germline V gene data show CDR1 as DFQATT and CDR2 as SNEGSKA (reference sequence). The CDR3 DNA reads TGCAGTGCTAGAGGGGCTAGCGACGCCGGGGAGCTGTTTTTT. It is translated as CSARGASDAGELFF.

This sequence joins TRBV5-1 and TRBJ1-1; 7 bases align to TRBD1. This CDR3 has 16 residues. The germline gives CDR1 SGHRS, CDR2 YFSETQ. The J segment lost 4 bases and the V segment lost 4 bases, leaving 13 bases of the junction unmatched. The DNA for the CDR3 is TGCGCCAGCAGCCTCGGTATTTCAGGGGGGGTCACTGAAGCTTTCTTT. It is translated as CASSLGISGGVTEAFF.

The table lists this clonotype with many counts. Just one base apart from a much larger clone, this may be a read error. The V call is TRBV3-1, the J call TRBJ2-5; TRBD2 aligns across 10 bases. Germline CDR1 reads LGHDT; CDR2 reads YNNKEL (reference sequence). The CDR3 sequence is 14 residues long. V was pared by 4 bases and J by 4 bases, with 3 bases of the junction left unmatched. The CDR3, as DNA: TGTGCCAGCAGCCCGGGACTAGCGTCAGAGACCCAGTACTTC. It specifies CASSPGLASETQYF.

There are a few counts of this clonotype. The rearrangement joins TRBV19 to TRBJ1-5; unclear D gene. The germline V gene encodes CDR1 LNHDA and CDR2 SQIVND (reference sequence). V lost 0 bases to trimming and J lost 2 bases, with 11 bases between them. The CDR3 covers 16 residues. The CDR3 nucleotides are TGTGCCAGTAGTATAGAAGGGCAAGAGGGCAATCAGCCCCAGCATTTT. It codes for CASSIEGQEGNQPQHF.

This clonotype was recorded a few times. J is TRBJ1-2 and V is TRBV6-5; tentative D call: TRBD1 (5 bases). CDR1 is MNHEY and CDR2 is SVGAGI in the germline V gene. The CDR3 covers 15 residues. The V end lost 2 bases, the J end lost 8 bases, and 18 bases lay between the germline ends. The CDR3 DNA reads TGTGCCAGCAGTTACCGCCTTAGGGGCGCGGGGGGCTACACCTTC. Translation: CASSYRLRGAGGYTF.

This clonotype was seen many times. V usage is TRBV13 and J usage is TRBJ2-3, with D hard to call. Germline-derived CDR1 and CDR2 are PRHDT and FYEKMQ (reference sequence). This CDR3 is 12 amino acids long. Trimming took off 5 bases at V and 4 bases at J, with 7 bases between the two ends. Here the CDR3 reads CASSQRSDTQYF. CDR3 in DNA: TGTGCCAGCAGCCAACGCTCAGATACGCAGTATTTT.

The rearrangement links TRBV20-1 to TRBJ1-5; D gene uncertain. This CDR3 region has 14 residues. Between the trimmed V and J ends, which lost 6 bases and 0 bases, there was a span of 12 bases. Germline-derived CDR1 and CDR2 are DFQATT and SNEGSKA (reference sequence). In DNA, the CDR3 is TGCAGTGCAGTACCACTAAATAGCAATCAGCCCCAGCATTTT. Encoded protein: CSAVPLNSNQPQHF.

At least ten counts were recorded for this clonotype. The gene calls are TRBV5-1 and TRBJ1-1; TRBD1 is a possible D gene (6 bases). V lost 7 bases and J lost 10, with 17 bases in between. Germline V CDR1 and CDR2: SGHRS, YFSETQ. This CDR3 comprises 12 residues. CDR3 DNA: TGCGCCAGCCGGGGGGCAGGCGGTATAGCTTTCTTT. Translating gives CASRGAGGIAFF.

This clonotype was recorded a few times. The rearrangement uses TRBV3-1 and TRBJ2-1; 7 positions agree with TRBD1. CDR1 and CDR2 (germline): LGHDT, YNNKEL (reference sequence). V was pared by 0 bases and J by 6 bases, with 8 bases of the junction left unmatched. The CDR3 contains 16 residues. For the CDR3, the DNA is TGTGCCAGCAGCCAAGATCTGCAGACAGGGTTCAATGAGCAGTTCTTC. Translating gives CASSQDLQTGFNEQFF.

This clonotype has at least ten counts. V and J are TRBV11-2 and TRBJ2-1; 7 bases map to TRBD2. The V and J ends lost 2 bases and 4 bases, in that order; junction bases with no gene match: 11. Germline-derived CDR1 and CDR2 are SGHAT and FQNNGV. This CDR3 has 17 amino acids. The CDR3 here is CASSLFPAGSQYNEQFF. CDR3 nucleotide sequence: TGTGCCAGCAGCTTATTTCCAGCGGGGAGCCAGTACAATGAGCAGTTCTTC.

This clonotype turned up a few times. The chain couples TRBV20-1 to TRBJ2-2; possibly TRBD2 for D (7 bases). Germline V gives CDR1 DFQATT, CDR2 SNEGSKA (reference sequence). V shed 6 bases and J shed 4 bases, with 18 bases lying between them. This CDR3 is 15 amino acids long. CDR3 sequence reads: CSARGVAGATGELFF. The CDR3 region has the DNA TGCAGTGCCCGCGGAGTCGCGGGGGCCACCGGGGAGCTGTTTTTT.

The V and J genes are TRBV9 and TRBJ2-2; TRBD1 is a possible D gene (6 bases). The V and J ends lost 6 bases and 1 base respectively, with 10 bases between them. CDR3 length equals 14 residues. Looked up from germline, CDR1 is SGDLS and CDR2 is YYNGEE. In nucleotides, the CDR3 is TGTGCCAGCAAGGGACACCTGAACACCGGGGAGCTGTTTTTT. Residues: CASKGHLNTGELFF.

Only a few counts were recorded for this clonotype. The chain joins TRBV6-1 to TRBJ2-3; 12 nucleotides agree with TRBD1. Germline values: CDR1 MNHNS, CDR2 SASEGT. CDR3 size: 19 residues. The V gene end was trimmed by 6 bases and the J gene end by 0 bases; junction bases not matched to a gene: 13. CDR3 bases: TGTGCCAGCAGCTGGGACAGGGGGCCCACTCTATCTAGCACAGATACGCAGTATTTT. Residues: CASSWDRGPTLSSTDTQYF.

The chain has TRBV14 and TRBJ1-1; weak D call: TRBD1 (6 bases). The CDR3 totals 15 residues. CDR1 is SGHDN, CDR2 FVKESK, per germline. V lost 1 base and J lost 1, with 10 bases in between. The CDR3 reads CASSQAGQSNTEAFF. The CDR3 DNA is TGTGCCAGCAGCCAAGCTGGACAGTCGAACACTGAAGCTTTCTTT.

At least ten counts were recorded for this clonotype. The chain joins TRBV6-1 to TRBJ2-7; 11 positions match TRBD1. The CDR3 is made up of 16 amino acids. The germline V gene encodes CDR1 MNHNS and CDR2 SASEGT. Trimming at V came to 5 bases and at J to 7 bases, leaving 13 bases not matched to a gene. The CDR3 DNA is TGTGCCAGCAGTCTCTTCTTCGGAGGGACAGGGGGTGAGCAGTACTTC. Its protein product is CASSLFFGGTGGEQYF.

The chain employs TRBV5-4 and TRBJ2-1, with a weak D call TRBD1 (5 bases). The CDR3 loop spans 13 amino acids. Germline CDR1 is SGHNT and CDR2 is YYREEE (reference sequence). V was cut by 0 bases and J by 8 bases, with 9 bases left in between. The CDR3 bases are TGTGCCAGCAGCTTGGACAGGCTCGATGAGCAGTTCTTC. Protein: CASSLDRLDEQFF.

The chain carries TRBV6-1 and TRBJ1-4, with D unclear. The V gene's germline CDR1 is MNHNS and CDR2 SASEGT. The CDR3 runs 19 residues. With 1 base removed from V and 3 bases from J, the gap between germline ends came to 21 bases. CDR3 nucleotides: TGTGCCAGCAGTGAAGTAGTTGTTGGGTTTACCGGGGCTAATGAAAAACTGTTTTTT. It is translated as CASSEVVVGFTGANEKLFF.

This clonotype was observed at least ten times. This rearrangement joins TRBV11-1 to TRBJ2-1; 7 nucleotides align to TRBD2. From germline, CDR1 is SGHAT and CDR2 FQDESV (reference sequence). This CDR3 is 17 amino acids long. V lost 2 bases to trimming and J lost 4 bases; unmatched junction nucleotides: 11. The CDR3 DNA reads TGTGCCAGCAGCTTATTTGTGGGACTAACAAATTACAATGAGCAGTTCTTC. This gives the protein CASSLFVGLTNYNEQFF.

This clonotype appeared many times. The chain combines TRBV5-1 with TRBJ2-7, with D perhaps matching TRBD1 (5 bases). V shed 5 bases and J shed 0 bases, with 12 bases lying between them. CDR3 length: 14 amino acids. CDR1 is SGHRS and CDR2 is YFSETQ in the germline V gene. The CDR3 here is CASRPDRSSYEQYF. The DNA of the CDR3 is TGCGCCAGCAGACCAGACAGAAGCTCCTACGAGCAGTACTTC. The variable domain in full, with the rest retrieved from reference TRBV5-1 and TRBJ2-7, is KAGVTQTPRYLIKTRGQQVTLSCSPISGHRSVSWYQQTPGQGLQFLFEYFSETQRNKGNFPGRFSGRQFSNSRSEMNVSTLELGDSALYLCASRPDRSSYEQYFGPGTRLTVT.

This clonotype was observed at least ten times. V is TRBV12-3 or TRBV12-4 and J is TRBJ2-5, with TRBD2 identical over 11 bases. J lost 9 bases, V lost 5 bases, and 8 bases had no gene match. This CDR3 spans 14 amino acids. The DNA of the CDR3 is TGTGCCAGCAGTCCAGAACTAGCGGGAGTGGCCCAGTACTTC. The encoded protein is CASSPELAGVAQYF.

This clonotype has just a few counts. The chain links TRBV19 to TRBJ1-3; no reliable D call. Germline assignment: CDR1 LNHDA and CDR2 SQIVND (reference sequence). CDR3 length: 17 residues. The germline V and J ends were trimmed by 2 bases and 0 bases, with 14 bases remaining between them. The CDR3 is CASSILEPNLSGNTIYF. CDR3 bases: TGTGCCAGTAGTATACTCGAACCAAACCTCTCTGGAAACACCATATATTTT.

This clonotype was counted a few times. Germline is not matched at one junction end, which may reflect a read error. The chain links TRBV6-4 to TRBJ2-1; TRBD2 agrees at 9 bases. The V gene's germline CDR1 is MRHNA and CDR2 SNTAGT. The CDR3 sequence is 13 residues long. The CDR3 is CAGSDLAGDEQFF. The DNA of the CDR3 is TGTGCCGGCAGTGACTTAGCGGGGGATGAGCAGTTCTTC.